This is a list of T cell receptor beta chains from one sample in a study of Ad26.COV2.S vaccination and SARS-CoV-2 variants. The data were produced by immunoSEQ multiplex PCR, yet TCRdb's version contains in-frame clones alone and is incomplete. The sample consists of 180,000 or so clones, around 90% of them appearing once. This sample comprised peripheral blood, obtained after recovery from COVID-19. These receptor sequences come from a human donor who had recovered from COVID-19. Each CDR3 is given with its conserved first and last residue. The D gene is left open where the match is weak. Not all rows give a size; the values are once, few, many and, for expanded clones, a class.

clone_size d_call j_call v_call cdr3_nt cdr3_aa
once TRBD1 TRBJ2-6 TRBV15 TGTGCCACCAGCAGAGTTGGGGACAGCTCTGGGGCCAACGTCCTGACTTTC CATSRVGDSSGANVLTF
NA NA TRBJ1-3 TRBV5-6 TGTGCCAGCAGCGCCCGTTGGACAGCCCTCTCTGGAAACACCATATATTTT CASSARWTALSGNTIYF
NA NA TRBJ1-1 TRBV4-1 TGCGCCAGCAGCCTCTCATTGAACACTGAAGCTTTCTTT CASSLSLNTEAFF
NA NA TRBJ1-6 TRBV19 TGTGCCAGTAGTATTGGGGACCAAACAGGCATTACACCCCTCCACTTT CASSIGDQTGITPLHF
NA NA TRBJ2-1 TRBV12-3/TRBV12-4 TGTGCCAGCAGTTTAGGGTCCTACAATGAGCAGTTCTTC CASSLGSYNEQFF
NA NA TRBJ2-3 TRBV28 TGTGCCAGCAGCCCCCCCGATTGGCGGGGCGAAAGCACAGATACGCAGTATTTT CASSPPDWRGESTDTQYF
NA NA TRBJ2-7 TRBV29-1 TGCAGCGTAGCCCACAGGTCCTACGAGCAGTACTTC CSVAHRSYEQYF
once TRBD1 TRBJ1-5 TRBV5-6 TGTGCCAGCAGCTTTTTCGACAGGGTCCTGGAGCCCCAGCATTTT CASSFFDRVLEPQHF
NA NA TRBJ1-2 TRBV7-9 TGTGCCAGCAGCTTAGCAGGGGGGGCGGGCGACACCTTC CASSLAGGAGDTF
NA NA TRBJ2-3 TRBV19 TGTGCCAGTAGTACTCGGACAGCTAGCACAGATACGCAGTATTTT CASSTRTASTDTQYF
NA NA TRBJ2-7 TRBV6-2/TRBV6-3 TGTGCCAGCAGCCGCACTTACGAGCAGTACTTC CASSRTYEQYF
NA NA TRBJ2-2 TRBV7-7 TGTGCCAGCAGCCCCCAGAGCAGCAACACCGGGGAGCTGTTTTTT CASSPQSSNTGELFF
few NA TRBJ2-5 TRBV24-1 TGTGCCACCAGTGATTTAGGAGAGACCCAGTACTTC CATSDLGETQYF
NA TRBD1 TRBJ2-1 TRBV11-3 TGTGCCAGCAGCCCAGGGGGCGCGGGGTACAATGAGCAGTTCTTC CASSPGGAGYNEQFF
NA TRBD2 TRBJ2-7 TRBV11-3 TGTGCCAGCAGCCCCCAACTAGCGGGAGGGCGGTACGAGCAGTACTTC CASSPQLAGGRYEQYF
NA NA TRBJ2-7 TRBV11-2 TGTGCCAGCAGCTTAGTACCAGCCTACGAGCAGTACTTC CASSLVPAYEQYF
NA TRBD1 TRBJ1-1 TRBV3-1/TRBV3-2 TGTGCCAGCAGTCACGACAGGGTGGCGGTGGAAGCTTTCTTT CASSHDRVAVEAFF
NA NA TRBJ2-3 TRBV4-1 TGCGCCAGCAGCCGGACCCCAGGAGCAGATACGCAGTATTTT CASSRTPGADTQYF
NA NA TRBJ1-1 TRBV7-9 TGTGCCAGCAGCTTAGGGGGACCGAACACTGAAGCTTTCTTT CASSLGGPNTEAFF
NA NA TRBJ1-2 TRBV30 TGTGCCTGGACCCCAGGCGTAGCTAACTATGGCTACACCTTC CAWTPGVANYGYTF
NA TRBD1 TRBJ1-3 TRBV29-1 TGCAGCGTTGAAGCGACAGGGTTTGGAAACACCATATATTTT CSVEATGFGNTIYF
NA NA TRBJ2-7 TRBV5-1 TGCGCCAGCAGCTTCGATCCGGGACAATTTGCCGAGCAGTACTTC CASSFDPGQFAEQYF